These T cell receptor beta chains were read from a single sample in a study of blood T cell repertoires in COVID-19. Assay used: immunoSEQ multiplex PCR; TCRdb lists only in-frame clones, some missing. The sample carries more than 200,000 clones, approximately 84% recorded once. Sequenced material: peripheral blood. All receptors come from a man aged 50-59 years with acute or convalescent COVID-19. CDR3s include the opening cysteine and the closing phenylalanine or tryptophan. A D gene is named only where the DNA matches it firmly. A row's size may be missing; if present it is once, few, many or a size class.

>.|.|TRBJ2-3|TRBV9
CASTMGAGGTDTQYF
TGTGCCAGCACTATGGGGGCGGGGGGCACAGATACGCAGTATTTT
>.|.|TRBJ1-2|TRBV28
CASSLEGPSPYGYTF
TGTGCCAGCAGTTTAGAGGGCCCCAGTCCCTATGGCTACACCTTC
>.|.|TRBJ1-1|TRBV6-6
CASSLSGGETEAFF
TGTGCCAGCAGTCTTTCGGGGGGTGAGACTGAAGCTTTCTTT
>.|.|TRBJ1-1|TRBV2
CASSESGYRTEAFF
TGTGCCAGCAGTGAAAGCGGTTATCGCACTGAAGCTTTCTTT
>.|.|TRBJ1-5|TRBV19
CASSRGDNQPQHF
TGTGCCAGTAGTAGGGGGGACAATCAGCCCCAGCATTTT
>.|.|TRBJ1-5|TRBV5-1
CASRYGPWGNQPQHF
TGCGCCAGCAGATATGGGCCCTGGGGCAATCAGCCCCAGCATTTT
>.|.|TRBJ2-1|TRBV12-3/TRBV12-4
CASSPNTGRQFF
TGTGCCAGCAGCCCAAACACCGGGAGGCAGTTCTTC
>.|TRBD1|TRBJ1-2|TRBV19
CASSKLGQGMGNYGYTF
TGTGCCAGTAGTAAACTCGGACAGGGGATGGGTAACTATGGCTACACCTTC
>.|TRBD1|TRBJ1-3|TRBV5-4
CASSSRDRGHTIYF
TGTGCCAGCAGCTCCCGGGACAGGGGCCACACCATATATTTT
>.|TRBD1|TRBJ1-1|TRBV6-5
CAIQQGAGNTEAFF
TGTGCCATCCAGCAGGGGGCTGGGAACACTGAAGCTTTCTTT
>.|.|TRBJ1-2|TRBV2
CASSESWAAANYGYTF
TGTGCCAGCAGTGAAAGCTGGGCAGCTGCTAACTATGGCTACACCTTC
>.|.|TRBJ1-2|TRBV5-6
CASAGGADGYTF
TGTGCCAGCGCCGGGGGGGCCGATGGCTACACCTTC
>once|.|TRBJ1-2|TRBV5-1
CASSLSTDLNYGYTF
TGCGCCAGCAGCTTGTCGACAGACCTTAACTATGGCTACACCTTC
>.|TRBD1|TRBJ1-2|TRBV6-1
CASSASPDRVNYGYTF
TGTGCCAGCAGTGCTTCACCGGACAGGGTTAACTATGGCTACACCTTC